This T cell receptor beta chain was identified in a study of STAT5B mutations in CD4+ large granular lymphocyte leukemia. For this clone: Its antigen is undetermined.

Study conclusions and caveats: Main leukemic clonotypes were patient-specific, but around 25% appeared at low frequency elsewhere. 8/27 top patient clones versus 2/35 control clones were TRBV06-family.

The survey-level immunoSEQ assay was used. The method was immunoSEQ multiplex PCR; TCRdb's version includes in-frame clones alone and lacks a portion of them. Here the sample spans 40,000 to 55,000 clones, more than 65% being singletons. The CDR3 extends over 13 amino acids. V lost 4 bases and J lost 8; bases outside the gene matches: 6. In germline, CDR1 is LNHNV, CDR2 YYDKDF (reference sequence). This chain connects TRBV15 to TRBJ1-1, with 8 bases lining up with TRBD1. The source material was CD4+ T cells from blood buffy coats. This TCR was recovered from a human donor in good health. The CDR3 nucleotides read TGTGCCACCAGCATTGGACAGGGAGGGGAAGCTTTCTTT. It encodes CATSIGQGGEAFF.